The clone carrying this T cell receptor (beta chain) was counted between two and nine times. The antigen is unknown. This specimen belongs to a study of human T cells and chemical hapten exposure. Whole-study context: Across samples, TCR yields varied, mostly owing to small differences in pooled library volumes. Regarding the study as a whole: Expanded TCRs grouped into significantly more large CDR3 similarity clusters than controls produced. Patch test score showed a positive correlation with PT1 expanded TCR counts.

The length of the CDR3 is 15 residues. V was clipped by 5 bases and J by 0 bases; unmatched bases: 6. In germline, CDR1 is MDHEN, CDR2 SYDVKM. Time point indicated: pre-sensitization, week 0. The sample's treatment: therapeutic diphenylcyclopropenone sensitization with weekly scalp DPC. Source study methods: Sample TCR totals centred on a median of approximately 95,000, ranging about 20,000 to 690,600. TCRdb passed the RACE reads through MiXCR, listing each CDR3 protein once. The V and J calls reflect TCRdb's pipeline rather than the authors' work. The data contain about 77,000 distinct CDR3 sequences, around 15% of them seen just once; the ten biggest clones take up 4.6%.

The receptor comes from a woman aged 45 to 65 with alopecia areata. Some clones in this sample may be carry-over from other donors' samples. The sequenced sample was whole blood, obtained in connection with sensitization to the hapten diphenylcyclopropenone (DPC). The rearrangement uses TRBV28 and TRBJ1-1, with 7 bases lining up with TRBD1. CDR3 DNA sequence: TGTGCCAGCAGTGCCGGACAGGTGATGAACACTGAAGCTTTCTTT. Encoded protein: CASSAGQVMNTEAFF.